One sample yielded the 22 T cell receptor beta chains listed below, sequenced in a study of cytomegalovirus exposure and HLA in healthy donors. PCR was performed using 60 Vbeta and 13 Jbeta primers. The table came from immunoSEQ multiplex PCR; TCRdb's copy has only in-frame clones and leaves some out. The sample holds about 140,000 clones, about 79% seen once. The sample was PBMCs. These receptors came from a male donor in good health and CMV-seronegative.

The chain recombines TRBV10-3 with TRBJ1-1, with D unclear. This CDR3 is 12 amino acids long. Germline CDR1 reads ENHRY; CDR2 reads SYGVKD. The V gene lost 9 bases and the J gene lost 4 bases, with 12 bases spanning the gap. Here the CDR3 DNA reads TGTGCCATTGCCCAGGAAGGCACTGAAGCTTTCTTT. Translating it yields CAIAQEGTEAFF.

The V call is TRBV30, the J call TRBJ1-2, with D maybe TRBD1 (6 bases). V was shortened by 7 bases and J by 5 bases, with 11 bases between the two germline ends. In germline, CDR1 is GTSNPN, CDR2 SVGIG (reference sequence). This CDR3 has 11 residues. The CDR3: CASRDIYGYTF. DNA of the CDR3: TGTGCCTCACGGGACATTTATGGCTACACCTTC.

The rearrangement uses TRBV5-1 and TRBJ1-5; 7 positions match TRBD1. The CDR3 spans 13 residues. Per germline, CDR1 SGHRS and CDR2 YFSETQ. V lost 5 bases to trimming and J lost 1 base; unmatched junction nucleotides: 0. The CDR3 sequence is CASRTGSNQPQHF. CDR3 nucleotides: TGCGCCAGCAGGACAGGGAGCAATCAGCCCCAGCATTTT.

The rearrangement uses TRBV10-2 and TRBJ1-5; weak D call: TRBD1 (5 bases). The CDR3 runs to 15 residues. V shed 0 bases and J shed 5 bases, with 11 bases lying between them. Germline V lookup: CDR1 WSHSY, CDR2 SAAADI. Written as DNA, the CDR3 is TGCGCCAGCAGTGAGTCTACTCCGGGGGATCAGCCCCAGCATTTT. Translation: CASSESTPGDQPQHF.

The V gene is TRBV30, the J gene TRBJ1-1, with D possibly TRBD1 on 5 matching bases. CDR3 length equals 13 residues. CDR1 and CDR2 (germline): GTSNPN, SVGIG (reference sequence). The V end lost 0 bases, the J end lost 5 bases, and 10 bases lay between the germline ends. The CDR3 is CAWSVHGGTEAFF. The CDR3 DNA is TGTGCCTGGAGTGTGCACGGGGGAACTGAAGCTTTCTTT.

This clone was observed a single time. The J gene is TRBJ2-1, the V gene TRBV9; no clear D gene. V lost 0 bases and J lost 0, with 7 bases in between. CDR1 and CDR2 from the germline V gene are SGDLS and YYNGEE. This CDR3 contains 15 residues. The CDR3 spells CASSVDVSSYNEQFF. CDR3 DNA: TGTGCCAGCAGCGTAGACGTGAGCTCCTACAATGAGCAGTTCTTC.

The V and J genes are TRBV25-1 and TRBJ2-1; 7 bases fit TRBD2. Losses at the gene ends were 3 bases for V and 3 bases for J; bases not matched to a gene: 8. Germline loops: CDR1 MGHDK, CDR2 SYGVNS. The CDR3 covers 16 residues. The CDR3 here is CASSDLGERGYNEQFF. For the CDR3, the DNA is TGTGCCAGCAGTGACCTCGGGGAGCGGGGCTACAATGAGCAGTTCTTC.

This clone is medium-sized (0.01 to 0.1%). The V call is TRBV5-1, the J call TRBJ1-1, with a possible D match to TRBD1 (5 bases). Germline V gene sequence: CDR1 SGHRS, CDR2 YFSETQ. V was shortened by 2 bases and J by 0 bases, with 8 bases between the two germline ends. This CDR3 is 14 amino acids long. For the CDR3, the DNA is TGCGCCAGCAGCTTTGGGGGGGTGAACACTGAAGCTTTCTTT. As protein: CASSFGGVNTEAFF.

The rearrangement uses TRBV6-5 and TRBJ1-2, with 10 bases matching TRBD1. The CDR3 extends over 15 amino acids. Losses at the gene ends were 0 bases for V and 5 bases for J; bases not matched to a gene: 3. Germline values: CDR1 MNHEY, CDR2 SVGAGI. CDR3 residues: CASSYSQGQGYGYTF. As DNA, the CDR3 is TGTGCCAGCAGTTACTCCCAGGGACAGGGGTATGGCTACACCTTC.

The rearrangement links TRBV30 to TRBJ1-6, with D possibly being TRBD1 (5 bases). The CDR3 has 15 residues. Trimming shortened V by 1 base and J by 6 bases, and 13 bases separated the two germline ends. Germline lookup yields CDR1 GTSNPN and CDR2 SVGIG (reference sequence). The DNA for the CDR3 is TGTGCCTGGAGTGACCGTTCGGGGGTTAATTCACCCCTCCACTTT. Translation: CAWSDRSGVNSPLHF.

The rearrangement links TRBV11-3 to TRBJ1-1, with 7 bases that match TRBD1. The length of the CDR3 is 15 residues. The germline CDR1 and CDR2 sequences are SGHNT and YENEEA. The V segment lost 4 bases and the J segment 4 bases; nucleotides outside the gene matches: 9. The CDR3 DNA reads TGTGCCAGCAGCTCCGGACAGGTCCCGGCCACTGAAGCTTTCTTT. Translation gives CASSSGQVPATEAFF.

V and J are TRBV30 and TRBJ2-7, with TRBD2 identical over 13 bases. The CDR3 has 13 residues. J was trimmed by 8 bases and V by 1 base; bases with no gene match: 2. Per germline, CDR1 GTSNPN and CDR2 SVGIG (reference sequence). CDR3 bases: TGTGCCTGGAGTGAGACTAGCGGGGGGAAGCAGTACTTC. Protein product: CAWSETSGGKQYF.

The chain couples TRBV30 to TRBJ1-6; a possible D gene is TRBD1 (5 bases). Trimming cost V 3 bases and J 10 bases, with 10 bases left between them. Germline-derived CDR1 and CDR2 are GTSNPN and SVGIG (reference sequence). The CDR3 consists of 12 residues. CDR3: CAWSREKSPLHF. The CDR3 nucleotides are TGTGCCTGGAGCAGGGAAAAATCACCCCTCCACTTT.

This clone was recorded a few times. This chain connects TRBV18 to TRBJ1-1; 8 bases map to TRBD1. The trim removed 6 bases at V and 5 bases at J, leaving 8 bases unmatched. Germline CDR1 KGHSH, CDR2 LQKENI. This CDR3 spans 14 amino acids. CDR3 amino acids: CASSSTGGKTEAFF. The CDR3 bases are TGTGCCAGCTCCTCAACAGGGGGGAAAACTGAAGCTTTCTTT.

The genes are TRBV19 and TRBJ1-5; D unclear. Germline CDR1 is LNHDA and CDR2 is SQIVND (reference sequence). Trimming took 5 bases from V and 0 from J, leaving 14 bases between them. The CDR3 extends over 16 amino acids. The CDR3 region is CASSPLPDYSNQPQHF. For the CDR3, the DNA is TGTGCCAGTAGTCCCCTCCCAGACTATAGCAATCAGCCCCAGCATTTT.

The CDR3 reads CASRGTANTGELFF. For the CDR3, the DNA is TGTGCCAGCAGGGGGACAGCCAACACCGGGGAGCTGTTTTTT. The chain couples TRBV2 to TRBJ2-2, with 7 bases matching TRBD1. After removal of 6 bases from V and 2 bases from J, the junction contained 3 bases not matched to a gene. Germline CDR1 SNHLY, CDR2 FYNNEI. The CDR3 has 14 residues.

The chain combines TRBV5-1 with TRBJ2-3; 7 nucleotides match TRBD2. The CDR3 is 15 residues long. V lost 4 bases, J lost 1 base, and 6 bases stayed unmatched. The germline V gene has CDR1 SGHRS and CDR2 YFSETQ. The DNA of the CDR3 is TGCGCCAGCAGCAGGCGGGAGTTGGGCACAGATACGCAGTATTTT. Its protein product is CASSRRELGTDTQYF.

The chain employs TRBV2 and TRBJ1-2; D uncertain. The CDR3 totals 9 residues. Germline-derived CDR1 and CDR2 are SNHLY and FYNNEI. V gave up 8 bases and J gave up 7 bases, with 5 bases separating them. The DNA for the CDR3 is TGTGCCAGCCTGAGTGGCTACACCTTC. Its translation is CASLSGYTF. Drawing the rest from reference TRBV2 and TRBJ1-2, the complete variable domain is EPEVTQTPSHQVTQMGQEVILRCVPISNHLYFYWYRQILGQKVEFLVSFYNNEISEKSEIFDDQFSVERPDGSNFTLKIRSTKLEDSAMYFCASLSGYTFGSGTRLTVV.

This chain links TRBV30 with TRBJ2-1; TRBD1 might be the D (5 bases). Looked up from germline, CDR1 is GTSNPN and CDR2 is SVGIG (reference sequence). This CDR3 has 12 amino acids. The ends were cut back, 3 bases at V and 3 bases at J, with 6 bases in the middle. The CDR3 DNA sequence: TGTGCCTGGAGAGGGGACTACAATGAGCAGTTCTTC. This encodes CAWRGDYNEQFF.

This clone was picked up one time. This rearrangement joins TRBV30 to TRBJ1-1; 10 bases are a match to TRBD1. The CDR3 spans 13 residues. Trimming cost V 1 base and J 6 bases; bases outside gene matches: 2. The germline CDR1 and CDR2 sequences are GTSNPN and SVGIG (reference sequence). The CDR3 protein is CAWSAGQGAEAFF. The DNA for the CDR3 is TGTGCCTGGAGTGCCGGACAGGGGGCTGAAGCTTTCTTT. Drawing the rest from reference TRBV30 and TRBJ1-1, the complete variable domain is SQTIHQWPATLVQPVGSPLSLECTVEGTSNPNLYWYRQAAGRGLQLLFYSVGIGQISSEVPQNLSASRPQDRQFILSSKKLLLSDSGFYLCAWSAGQGAEAFFGQGTRLTVV.

CDR3 sequence (DNA): TGTGCCAGCAGTTTGGCAGGATTGTACTATGGCTACACCTTC. It translates to CASSLAGLYYGYTF. The chain couples TRBV28 to TRBJ1-2, with D uncertain. Trimming shortened V by 3 bases and J by 3 bases, and 11 bases separated the two germline ends. Per the germline V gene, CDR1 is MDHEN and CDR2 is SYDVKM. The CDR3 sequence is 14 residues long.

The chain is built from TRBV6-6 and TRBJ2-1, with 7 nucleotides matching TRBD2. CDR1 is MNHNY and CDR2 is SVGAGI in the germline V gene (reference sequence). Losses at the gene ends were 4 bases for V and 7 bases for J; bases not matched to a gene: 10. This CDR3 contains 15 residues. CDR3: CASSSGSSGINEQFF. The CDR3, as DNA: TGTGCCAGCAGTTCCGGCTCTAGCGGAATTAATGAGCAGTTCTTC.